The T cell receptor beta chain described here comes from a study of T cell clonality in common variable immunodeficiency. Findings and limits, study-wide: CVID subjects shared fewer TCRbeta clones than healthy controls did. Fewer deletions and N-nucleotide insertions were reportedly seen in common variable immunodeficiency TCR beta sequences.

Both groups were predominantly of Caucasian heritage. This clone was counted at least ten times. What it binds is not known. The read finishes 3 residues shy of the CDR3 end, and the germline J gene is used to complete it. The protocol was immunoSEQ multiplex PCR, while the TCRdb copy is restricted to in-frame clones and leaves out a portion. This sample has about 39,000 clones, each found more than once. CDR3 length equals 13 residues. Germline V gives CDR1 GTSNPN, CDR2 SVGIG (reference sequence). Deletions cut 1 base from V and 4 bases from J, with 10 bases between. This chain links TRBV30 with TRBJ1-2, with D tentatively TRBD1 (6 bases). The sample taken for sequencing was peripheral blood mononuclear cells. The sequence derives from a person between 18 and 69 years old in good health. The part of the CDR3 DNA that was read is TGTGCCTGGAGTGCCGGGGGGGCCTATGGC. Protein: CAWSAGGAYG. The CDR3 in full is CAWSAGGAYGYTF. The full variable domain, completed using reference TRBV30 and TRBJ1-2, is SQTIHQWPATLVQPVGSPLSLECTVEGTSNPNLYWYRQAAGRGLQLLFYSVGIGQISSEVPQNLSASRPQDRQFILSSKKLLLSDSGFYLCAWSAGGAYGYTFGSGTRLTVV.